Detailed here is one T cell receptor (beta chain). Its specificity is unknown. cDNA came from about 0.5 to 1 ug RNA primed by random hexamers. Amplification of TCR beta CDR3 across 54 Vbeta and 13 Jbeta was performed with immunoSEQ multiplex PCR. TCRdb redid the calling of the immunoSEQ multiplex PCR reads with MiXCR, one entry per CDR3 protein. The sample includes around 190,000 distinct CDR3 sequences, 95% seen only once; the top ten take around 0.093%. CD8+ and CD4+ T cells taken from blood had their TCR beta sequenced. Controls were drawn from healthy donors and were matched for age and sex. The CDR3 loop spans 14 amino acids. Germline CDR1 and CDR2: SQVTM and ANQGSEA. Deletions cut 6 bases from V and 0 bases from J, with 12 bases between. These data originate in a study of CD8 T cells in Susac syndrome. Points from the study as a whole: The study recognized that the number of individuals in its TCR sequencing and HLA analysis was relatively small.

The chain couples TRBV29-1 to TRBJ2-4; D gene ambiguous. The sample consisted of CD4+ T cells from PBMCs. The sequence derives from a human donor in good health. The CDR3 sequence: CSVATFLAKNIQYF. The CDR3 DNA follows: TGCAGCGTGGCTACCTTCCTAGCCAAAAACATTCAGTACTTC.